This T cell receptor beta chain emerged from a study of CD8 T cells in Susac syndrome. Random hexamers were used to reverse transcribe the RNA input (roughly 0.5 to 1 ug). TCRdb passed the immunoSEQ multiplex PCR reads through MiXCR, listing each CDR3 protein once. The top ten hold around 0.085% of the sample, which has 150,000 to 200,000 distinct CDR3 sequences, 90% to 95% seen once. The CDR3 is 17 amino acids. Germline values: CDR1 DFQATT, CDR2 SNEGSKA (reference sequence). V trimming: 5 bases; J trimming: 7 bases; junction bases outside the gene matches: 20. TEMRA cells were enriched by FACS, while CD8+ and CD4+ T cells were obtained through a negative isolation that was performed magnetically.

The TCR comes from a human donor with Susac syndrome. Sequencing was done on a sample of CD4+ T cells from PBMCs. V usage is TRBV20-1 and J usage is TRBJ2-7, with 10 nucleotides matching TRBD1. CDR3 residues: CSAGGLLEDRGSREQYF. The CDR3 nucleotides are TGCAGTGCTGGAGGGCTACTGGAGGACAGGGGGAGTCGGGAGCAGTACTTC.